The 9 T cell receptor beta chains listed next were all sequenced from one sample in a study of blood T cell repertoires in COVID-19. Clones were read by immunoSEQ multiplex PCR, and TCRdb kept only the in-frame ones, dropping some. The data contain about 220,000 clones, over 80% of them singletons. Sequenced: PBMCs or T cells enriched from blood (not recorded which). The source is a woman in her thirties or forties who had recovered from COVID-19.

The J gene is TRBJ1-2, the V gene TRBV7-2; D is undetermined. The germline gives CDR1 SGHTA, CDR2 FQGNSA. The CDR3 has 16 residues. V dropped 3 bases and J dropped 8 bases, with 22 bases sitting between them. The CDR3 is CASSFSSGQPERGYTF. The CDR3 coding sequence is TGTGCCAGCAGCTTCTCTTCTGGGCAGCCTGAACGGGGCTACACCTTC.

This chain connects TRBV10-3 to TRBJ1-4, with D maybe TRBD1 (6 bases). CDR1 is ENHRY, CDR2 SYGVKD, per germline. The CDR3 is made up of 11 amino acids. The V end lost 6 bases, the J end lost 15 bases, and 14 bases lay between the germline ends. CDR3 nucleotide sequence: TGTGCCATCAGCCCGAACAGGGTTTTGTTTTTT. Translated: CAISPNRVLFF.

V is TRBV5-4 and J is TRBJ1-2; D may be TRBD1 (5 bases). Trimming took off 4 bases at V and 5 bases at J, with 24 bases between the two ends. CDR1 and CDR2 (germline): SGHNT, YYREEE (reference sequence). This CDR3 region has 17 residues. The CDR3 nucleotides are TGTGCCAGCAGCCGGGGGAACCGCCCGGTTGTATCTTATGGCTACACCTTC. This encodes CASSRGNRPVVSYGYTF.

This sequence joins TRBV28 and TRBJ2-7, with 7 bases fitting TRBD1. J lost 1 base, V lost 10 bases, and 10 bases had no gene match. This CDR3 contains 14 residues. The germline V gene encodes CDR1 MDHEN and CDR2 SYDVKM. CDR3 sequence (DNA): TGTGCCATCACCCCTCTCAGGGGGTCCTACGAGCAGTACTTC. Translation gives CAITPLRGSYEQYF. Full variable domain (outside the CDR3, taken from reference TRBV28 and TRBJ2-7): DVKVTQSSRYLVKRTGEKVFLECVQDMDHENMFWYRQDPGLGLRLIYFSYDVKMKEKGDIPEGYSVSREKKERFSLILESASTNQTSMYLCAITPLRGSYEQYFGPGTRLTVT.

This chain links TRBV18 with TRBJ2-1, with D perhaps matching TRBD2 (5 bases). V lost 8 bases to trimming and J lost 0 bases, with 17 bases between them. The germline gives CDR1 KGHSH, CDR2 LQKENI. The CDR3 loop spans 16 amino acids. The CDR3 nucleotides read TGTGCCAGCCGACTTGGGAGCGAGGGCTCCTACAATGAGCAGTTCTTC. Translation gives CASRLGSEGSYNEQFF. The full variable domain, with the rest looked up from reference TRBV18 and TRBJ2-1, is NAGVMQNPRHLVRRRGQEARLRCSPMKGHSHVYWYRQLPEEGLKFMVYLQKENIIDESGMPKERFSAEFPKEGPSILRIQQVVRGDSAAYFCASRLGSEGSYNEQFFGPGTRLTVL.

The chain joins TRBV6-2 or TRBV6-3 to TRBJ2-5; a weak D match, TRBD1 (5 bases). V gave up 6 bases and J gave up 5 bases, with 10 bases separating them. CDR1 MNHEY and CDR2 SVGEGT come from the germline V gene. The CDR3 is 12 amino acids. The CDR3 DNA follows: TGTGCCAGCAGCCCCAGGGCCGAGACCCAGTACTTC. This sequence encodes CASSPRAETQYF.

V is TRBV7-2 and J is TRBJ2-7; weak D call: TRBD2 (5 bases). Germline V lookup: CDR1 SGHTA, CDR2 FQGNSA. Trimming cost V 8 bases and J 4 bases, with 15 bases left between them. The length of the CDR3 is 13 residues. The CDR3 spells CASRGIDEYEQYF. CDR3 in DNA: TGTGCCAGCCGGGGTATAGACGAATACGAGCAGTACTTC.

The V call is TRBV10-2, the J call TRBJ1-1; 7 bases match TRBD1. This CDR3 has 12 residues. J lost 6 bases, V lost 7 bases, and 5 bases had no gene match. The germline gives CDR1 WSHSY, CDR2 SAAADI. CDR3 loop: CASNQGDAEAFF. The CDR3 DNA reads TGCGCCAGCAACCAGGGGGACGCTGAAGCTTTCTTT.

This clone appeared once. The chain joins TRBV28 to TRBJ1-2, with a possible D match to TRBD1 (6 bases). The V and J ends lost 3 bases and 4 bases respectively, with 9 bases between them. The CDR3 has 13 residues. Germline V gene data show CDR1 as MDHEN and CDR2 as SYDVKM. The DNA for the CDR3 is TGTGCCAGCAGTTTCCAGGGGCTCTATGGCTACACCTTC. Translating gives CASSFQGLYGYTF.